Following are 15 T cell receptor beta chains from one sample sequenced in a study of cytomegalovirus exposure and HLA in healthy donors. Amplification used 60 Vbeta primers and 13 Jbeta primers. Using immunoSEQ multiplex PCR, the repertoire was profiled, and TCRdb retains in-frame clones only, with some absent. This sample has around 180,000 clones, with about 81% found just once. Specimen: PBMCs. These receptors all come from a man aged 18 to 29 in good health and CMV-seronegative.

Only a few counts were recorded for this clone. The genes are TRBV18 and TRBJ2-7, with D unclear. With 2 bases removed from V and 1 base from J, the gap between germline ends came to 9 bases. CDR3 length: 14 residues. The germline V gene has CDR1 KGHSH and CDR2 LQKENI. This CDR3 is CASSPIEKSYEQYF. CDR3 coding DNA: TGTGCCAGCTCACCAATAGAGAAGTCCTACGAGCAGTACTTC.

The V call is TRBV7-3, the J call TRBJ2-2; D is undetermined. This CDR3 region has 14 residues. V shed 5 bases and J shed 4 bases, with 11 bases lying between them. CDR1 is SGHTA and CDR2 is FQGTGA in the germline V gene. CDR3 nucleotide sequence: TGTGCCAGCAGCCCCGCGTCCGCCACCGGGGAGCTGTTTTTT. It codes for CASSPASATGELFF.

The chain has TRBV9 and TRBJ2-2, with 11 bases that match TRBD2. The CDR3 length is 18 residues. With V trimmed by 0 bases and J by 1 base, 5 bases remained unmatched. Germline CDR1 and CDR2: SGDLS and YYNGEE. The CDR3 coding sequence is TGTGCCAGCAGCGTAGGACTCACTAGCGGGGGGAACACCGGGGAGCTGTTTTTT. Protein sequence: CASSVGLTSGGNTGELFF. The variable domain in full, completed from reference TRBV9 and TRBJ2-2, reads DSGVTQTPKHLITATGQRVTLRCSPRSGDLSVYWYQQSLDQGLQFLIQYYNGEERAKGNILERFSAQQFPDLHSELNLSSLELGDSALYFCASSVGLTSGGNTGELFFGEGSRLTVL.

V usage is TRBV9 and J usage is TRBJ2-1, with D perhaps matching TRBD2 (6 bases). This CDR3 contains 15 residues. Trimming removed 0 bases at V and 9 bases at J, with 16 bases between. Germline-derived CDR1 and CDR2 are SGDLS and YYNGEE. CDR3 in DNA: TGTGCCAGCAGCGTAGGTGGTGGGAGGAACAGTGAGCAGTTCTTC. It is translated as CASSVGGGRNSEQFF.

The chain has TRBV2 and TRBJ1-2; TRBD1 matches at 8 bases. Germline CDR1 SNHLY, CDR2 FYNNEI. J was trimmed by 5 bases and V by 6 bases; bases with no gene match: 8. The CDR3 sequence is 14 residues long. The CDR3 spells CASRETGAGYGYTF. CDR3 bases: TGTGCCAGCAGGGAGACAGGGGCGGGATATGGCTACACCTTC.

The genes are TRBV6-6 and TRBJ2-1; a possible D gene is TRBD2 (6 bases). V was shortened by 5 bases and J by 7 bases, with 12 bases between the two germline ends. There are 13 residues in the CDR3. Germline assignment: CDR1 MNHNY and CDR2 SVGAGI (reference sequence). The CDR3 is CASSTRGANEQFF. The CDR3 bases are TGTGCCAGCAGTACCCGCGGGGCTAATGAGCAGTTCTTC.

The CDR3 coding sequence is TGTGCCTGGAGTGTGGGACTCTACGAGCAGTACTTC. Translation: CAWSVGLYEQYF. The chain employs TRBV30 and TRBJ2-7; a weak D match, TRBD2 (6 bases). The ends were cut back, 0 bases at V and 3 bases at J, with 6 bases in the middle. The CDR3 is 12 residues long. CDR1 GTSNPN and CDR2 SVGIG come from the germline V gene (reference sequence).

The chain joins TRBV20-1 to TRBJ2-7; D is uncertain. The CDR3 runs 11 residues. Germline V gene data show CDR1 as DFQATT and CDR2 as SNEGSKA (reference sequence). The germline V and J ends were trimmed by 5 bases and 1 base, with 6 bases remaining between them. The CDR3 reads CSAGSSYEQYF. For the CDR3, the DNA is TGCAGTGCTGGCTCATCCTACGAGCAGTACTTC.

The chain uses TRBV25-1 and TRBJ2-7; 7 bases are a match to TRBD2. There are 17 residues in the CDR3. CDR1 and CDR2 (germline): MGHDK, SYGVNS. V lost 3 bases and J lost 5; bases outside the gene matches: 16. The CDR3 loop is CASSEVIRGSQSNEQYF. For the CDR3, the DNA is TGTGCCAGCAGTGAGGTAATTCGCGGGAGCCAATCCAACGAGCAGTACTTC.

There are a few counts of this clone. The chain uses TRBV28 and TRBJ2-3, with TRBD2 matching over 8 bases. The CDR3 loop spans 15 amino acids. The germline CDR1 and CDR2 sequences are MDHEN and SYDVKM. The ends lost 4 bases at V and 5 bases at J; junction bases unmatched: 8. The CDR3 DNA reads TGTGCCAGCAGTTCAATACTAGCGGCGGAAGATACGCAGTATTTT. Its protein is CASSSILAAEDTQYF.

The V call is TRBV29-1, the J call TRBJ2-7; D is possibly TRBD1 (6 bases). The CDR3 runs 13 residues. Germline CDR1 is SQVTM and CDR2 is ANQGSEA. V was shortened by 8 bases and J by 4 bases, with 18 bases between the two germline ends. CDR3 sequence (DNA): TGCAGCACCCGGGGCCCAGGGGCTTACGAGCAGTACTTC. This encodes CSTRGPGAYEQYF.

The chain has TRBV12-5 and TRBJ2-1; 10 nucleotides match TRBD2. The germline V gene encodes CDR1 LGHNT and CDR2 FRNRAP. The CDR3 covers 17 residues. V trimming: 1 base; J trimming: 2 bases; junction bases outside the gene matches: 5. This CDR3 reads CASGLEPSGGAYNEQFF. The CDR3, as DNA: TGTGCTAGTGGTTTGGAACCAAGCGGGGGGGCCTACAATGAGCAGTTCTTC.

This CDR3 is CSATGGDEQFF. Written as DNA, the CDR3 is TGCAGTGCAACGGGGGGGGATGAGCAGTTCTTC. The chain joins TRBV20-1 to TRBJ2-1; 8 nucleotides match TRBD2. V shed 6 bases and J 8 bases; nucleotides not matched to a gene: 3. Germline CDR1 and CDR2: DFQATT and SNEGSKA (reference sequence). The CDR3 sequence is 11 residues long.

This clone was counted a single time. The chain joins TRBV18 to TRBJ2-5, with 9 nucleotides matching TRBD1. The length of the CDR3 is 15 residues. The V gene's germline CDR1 is KGHSH and CDR2 LQKENI. Losses at the gene ends were 3 bases for V and 3 bases for J; bases not matched to a gene: 5. CDR3 in DNA: TGTGCCAGCTCACCGGGACAGGGCCCTGAAGAGACCCAGTACTTC. As protein: CASSPGQGPEETQYF.

The chain recombines TRBV5-1 with TRBJ2-7; 13 bases line up with TRBD2. The end of the DNA aligns better with TRBJ2-5, so the J call may be wrong. Germline V gene sequence: CDR1 SGHRS, CDR2 YFSETQ. This CDR3 spans 16 amino acids. The CDR3 loop reads CASSSGLAGVGETQYF. The CDR3 DNA sequence: TGCGCCAGCAGCTCAGGACTAGCGGGAGTGGGGGAGACCCAGTACTTC.